This passage covers 15 T cell receptor beta chains from one sample sequenced in a study of T cell responses to AZD1222 COVID-19 vaccine. The repertoire was sequenced with immunoSEQ multiplex PCR; TCRdb's copy has only in-frame clones and lacks some. Of about 140,000 clones in the sample, 92% were seen once. Sample: peripheral blood, taken 28 days after the second AZD1222 dose. All receptors come from an adult who received the AZD1222 COVID-19 vaccine.

This clone was detected once. The chain has TRBV7-2 and TRBJ2-5, with D tentatively TRBD1 (5 bases). V was pared by 1 base and J by 4 bases, with 10 bases between. The germline V gene encodes CDR1 SGHTA and CDR2 FQGNSA. The CDR3 extends over 14 amino acids. For the CDR3, the DNA is TGTGCCAGCAGCTTAGAGAGAAGGGGAGAGACCCAGTACTTC. Translated, it gives CASSLERRGETQYF.

The rearrangement joins TRBV7-3 to TRBJ2-1, with TRBD2 identical over 11 bases. V lost 1 base, J lost 9 bases, and 8 bases stayed unmatched. This CDR3 has 16 amino acids. CDR1 SGHTA and CDR2 FQGTGA come from the germline V gene. The CDR3 DNA reads TGTGCCAGCAGCTTAAGAGGTAGCGGGGGGGCCGGTGAGCAGTTCTTC. Amino acids: CASSLRGSGGAGEQFF.

The chain combines TRBV5-1 with TRBJ2-2; D not resolved. The CDR3 sequence is 16 residues long. V was clipped by 4 bases and J by 6 bases, with 19 bases between them. The germline gives CDR1 SGHRS, CDR2 YFSETQ. CDR3 DNA: TGCGCCAGCAGCGAGGACGGAGCGAGGATCCCCGGGGAGCTGTTTTTT. Translating it yields CASSEDGARIPGELFF.

V usage is TRBV5-1 and J usage is TRBJ1-2; D not resolved. The CDR3 length is 15 residues. Germline-derived CDR1 and CDR2 are SGHRS and YFSETQ. V was clipped by 1 base and J by 4 bases, with 14 bases between them. The CDR3 coding sequence is TGCGCCAGCAGCTTGTTTCCAGAGCTGACCTATGGCTACACCTTC. Translating it yields CASSLFPELTYGYTF.

This chain connects TRBV2 to TRBJ2-3; D is perhaps TRBD2 (6 bases). V was cut by 9 bases and J by 3 bases, with 16 bases left in between. The CDR3 has 14 residues. Germline V gene data show CDR1 as SNHLY and CDR2 as FYNNEI. The CDR3 here is CARESEGNTDTQYF. CDR3 nucleotides: TGTGCCAGAGAGTCGGAGGGTAATACAGATACGCAGTATTTT.

The rearrangement joins TRBV4-3 to TRBJ2-1, with 9 nucleotides matching TRBD2. Germline assignment: CDR1 LGHNA and CDR2 YSLEER. Trimming removed 4 bases from V and 4 bases from J; junction bases left unmatched: 11. This CDR3 spans 17 amino acids. This CDR3 is CASSREREVARYNEQFF. The CDR3 nucleotides are TGCGCCAGCAGCCGGGAGCGGGAGGTAGCCCGTTACAATGAGCAGTTCTTC.

The chain uses TRBV5-1 and TRBJ2-1; 7 nucleotides line up with TRBD2. The length of the CDR3 is 13 residues. Losses at the gene ends were 7 bases for V and 6 bases for J; bases not matched to a gene: 7. The germline gives CDR1 SGHRS, CDR2 YFSETQ. This CDR3 is CASGGSDLNEQFF. The CDR3 coding sequence is TGCGCCAGCGGCGGGAGCGACCTCAATGAGCAGTTCTTC. Based on the CDR3 plus reference TRBV5-1 and TRBJ2-1, the full variable domain is KAGVTQTPRYLIKTRGQQVTLSCSPISGHRSVSWYQQTPGQGLQFLFEYFSETQRNKGNFPGRFSGRQFSNSRSEMNVSTLELGDSALYLCASGGSDLNEQFFGPGTRLTVL.

The genes are TRBV27 and TRBJ2-1, with D possibly matching TRBD1 (6 bases). The CDR3 totals 15 residues. V lost 2 bases and J lost 2, with 10 bases in between. Germline V CDR1 and CDR2: MNHEY, SMNVEV (reference sequence). The CDR3 DNA follows: TGTGCCAGCAGTTTAGGGGGCCCTCCCTACAATGAGCAGTTCTTC. This encodes CASSLGGPPYNEQFF.

The chain couples TRBV19 to TRBJ1-5, with D uncertain. V gave up 4 bases and J gave up 1 base, with 11 bases separating them. Germline CDR1 reads LNHDA; CDR2 reads SQIVND (reference sequence). The CDR3 has 15 residues. The chain's CDR3 is CASSTTRSSNQPQHF. The CDR3 DNA reads as TGTGCCAGTAGTACCACTCGATCAAGCAATCAGCCCCAGCATTTT.

This chain joins TRBV19 and TRBJ2-3, with TRBD2 matching 10 bases. After removal of 10 bases from V and 2 bases from J, the junction contained 12 bases not matched to a gene. The CDR3 totals 16 residues. The germline V gene encodes CDR1 LNHDA and CDR2 SQIVND (reference sequence). CDR3 nucleotide sequence: TGTGCCACCTCACGAGAGACTAGCGGGCTCACAGATACGCAGTATTTT. Its protein product is CATSRETSGLTDTQYF.

This clone was counted once. The rearrangement uses TRBV19 and TRBJ1-3; 7 bases fit TRBD1. This CDR3 is 14 amino acids long. Germline CDR1 and CDR2: LNHDA and SQIVND (reference sequence). V gave up 7 bases and J gave up 7 bases; unmatched junction bases: 10. CDR3 sequence (DNA): TGTGCCAGTACCCCTGGGGACAGAGCGAACACCATATATTTT. This gives the protein CASTPGDRANTIYF.

The rearrangement joins TRBV7-2 to TRBJ1-2; D not resolved. The CDR3 runs to 13 residues. The germline V gene encodes CDR1 SGHTA and CDR2 FQGNSA. V shed 1 base and J shed 7 bases, with 10 bases lying between them. The CDR3 sequence is CASSLDGPAGYTF. The CDR3 DNA reads TGTGCCAGCAGCTTAGACGGCCCAGCTGGCTACACCTTC.

This rearrangement joins TRBV6-5 to TRBJ2-3; D may be TRBD2 (5 bases). CDR3 length equals 16 residues. Trimming removed 2 bases at V and 0 bases at J, with 12 bases between. Germline CDR1 reads MNHEY; CDR2 reads SVGAGI. In nucleotides, the CDR3 is TGTGCCAGCAGTTACCGTACCGGGATAAGCACAGATACGCAGTATTTT. It is translated as CASSYRTGISTDTQYF.

The rearrangement links TRBV7-9 to TRBJ1-1; D is uncertain. The V end lost 3 bases, the J end lost 2 bases, and 10 bases lay between the germline ends. Germline lookup yields CDR1 SEHNR and CDR2 FQNEAQ (reference sequence). CDR3 length: 14 amino acids. The CDR3 nucleotides are TGTGCCAGCAGCTTCCTTGACGTTAACACTGAAGCTTTCTTT. It specifies CASSFLDVNTEAFF.

The chain joins TRBV9 to TRBJ2-7, with D perhaps TRBD1 (6 bases). Trimming removed 4 bases from V and 2 bases from J, with 19 bases in between. CDR1 and CDR2 from the germline V gene are SGDLS and YYNGEE. The CDR3 sequence is 16 residues long. CDR3 bases: TGTGCCAGCAGCACTACCCCGGACCCAGGGGCCTACGAGCAGTACTTC. Residues: CASSTTPDPGAYEQYF.